The clone carrying this TCR beta chain was counted a few times. As yet, its antigen is unknown. This sample stems from a study of T cells after yellow fever vaccination. Study-wide results and limits: Most primary-vaccination clones recurred post-booster (approximately 96% CD4, roughly 87% CD8). FACS-sorted repertoires could harbor abundant contaminating bulk-population clonotypes.

Production of TCR cDNA was by 5'RACE template switching, which also added a universal primer site and UMIs. TCRdb recomputed calls from the 5' RACE reads with MiXCR, one row per CDR3 protein. Of some 560,000 distinct CDR3 sequences listed, roughly 21% are singletons. This TCR came from a man aged 25 to 45 who received the YFV17D yellow fever vaccine. Sequenced here: PBMCs, sampled 15 days after the yellow fever booster vaccination.

CDR3 region: CASSPPSGKNIQYF. The CDR3 nucleotides are TGTGCCAGCAGCCCCCCGAGCGGCAAAAACATTCAGTACTTC. This chain connects TRBV3-1 to TRBJ2-4, with a weak D call TRBD2 (5 bases). The V gene lost 4 bases and the J gene lost 3 bases, with 10 bases spanning the gap. The CDR3 loop spans 14 amino acids. The V gene's germline CDR1 is LGHDT and CDR2 YNNKEL (reference sequence).